This T cell receptor (beta chain) is drawn from a study of CDR3 diversity in severe acne. MiXCR, run by TCRdb on the PCR reads, gives a single entry per CDR3 protein. The data show more than 85,000 distinct CDR3 sequences, roughly half seen once. CDR1 is MNHEY and CDR2 is SVGAGI in the germline V gene. The CDR3 extends over 17 amino acids. The ends lost 2 bases at V and 8 bases at J; junction bases unmatched: 12. Material for sequencing was blood. The receptor comes from a male donor with acne. The rearrangement uses TRBV6-5 and TRBJ2-1; TRBD2 matches 10 bases. CDR3: CASSYTGASGSRDEQFF. The CDR3 DNA is TGTGCCAGCAGTTACACCGGAGCTAGCGGGAGTAGGGATGAGCAGTTCTTC.